This entry is about one T cell receptor beta chain. Its antigen remains unidentified. Sequenced by immunoSEQ multiplex PCR; TCRdb stores in-frame clones only, minus some. The sample contains 100,000 to 150,000 clones, 75% to 95% of which appear only once. The data belong to a study of T cell responses to AZD1222 COVID-19 vaccine. Whole-study context: Second doses were pooled across both intervals (about 4 or about 12 weeks).

The germline CDR1 and CDR2 sequences are LGHNA and YNFKEQ. Trimming removed 5 bases from V and 7 bases from J, with 8 bases in between. This CDR3 contains 11 residues. Broader study findings: Targets within unmutated variant regions were reportedly found for nearly half of spike-specific TCRs. Females outnumbered males among donors, who were mostly white British; clonal diversity was possibly underestimated.

The sample consisted of peripheral blood, taken on day 0 of AZD1222 vaccination. The chain employs TRBV4-2 and TRBJ1-2; the D gene is possibly TRBD1 (5 bases). The source is an adult in good health. CDR3 nucleotides: TGTGCCAGCAGCGTAGGGGTTGGCTACACCTTC. Translation: CASSVGVGYTF.